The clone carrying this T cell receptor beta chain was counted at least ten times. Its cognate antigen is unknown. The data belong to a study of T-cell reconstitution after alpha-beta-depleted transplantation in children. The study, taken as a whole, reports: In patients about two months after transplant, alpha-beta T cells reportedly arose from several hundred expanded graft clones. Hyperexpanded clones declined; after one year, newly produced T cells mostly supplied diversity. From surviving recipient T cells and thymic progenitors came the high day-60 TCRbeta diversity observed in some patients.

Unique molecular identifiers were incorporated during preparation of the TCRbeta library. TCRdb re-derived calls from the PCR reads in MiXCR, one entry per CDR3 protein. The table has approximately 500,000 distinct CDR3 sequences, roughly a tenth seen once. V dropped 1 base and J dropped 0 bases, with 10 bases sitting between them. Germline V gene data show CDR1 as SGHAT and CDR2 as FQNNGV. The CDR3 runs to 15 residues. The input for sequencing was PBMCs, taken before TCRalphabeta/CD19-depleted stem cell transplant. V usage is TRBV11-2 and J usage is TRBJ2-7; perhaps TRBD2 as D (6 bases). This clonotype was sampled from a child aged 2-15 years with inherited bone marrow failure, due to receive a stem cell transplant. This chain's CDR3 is CASSLGNSGSYEQYF. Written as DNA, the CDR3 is TGTGCCAGCAGCTTAGGGAATAGCGGCTCCTACGAGCAGTACTTC. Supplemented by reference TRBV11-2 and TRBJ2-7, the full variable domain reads EAGVAQSPRYKIIEKRQSVAFWCNPISGHATLYWYQQILGQGPKLLIQFQNNGVVDDSQLPKDRFSAERLKGVDSTLKIQPAKLEDSAVYLCASSLGNSGSYEQYFGPGTRLTVT.